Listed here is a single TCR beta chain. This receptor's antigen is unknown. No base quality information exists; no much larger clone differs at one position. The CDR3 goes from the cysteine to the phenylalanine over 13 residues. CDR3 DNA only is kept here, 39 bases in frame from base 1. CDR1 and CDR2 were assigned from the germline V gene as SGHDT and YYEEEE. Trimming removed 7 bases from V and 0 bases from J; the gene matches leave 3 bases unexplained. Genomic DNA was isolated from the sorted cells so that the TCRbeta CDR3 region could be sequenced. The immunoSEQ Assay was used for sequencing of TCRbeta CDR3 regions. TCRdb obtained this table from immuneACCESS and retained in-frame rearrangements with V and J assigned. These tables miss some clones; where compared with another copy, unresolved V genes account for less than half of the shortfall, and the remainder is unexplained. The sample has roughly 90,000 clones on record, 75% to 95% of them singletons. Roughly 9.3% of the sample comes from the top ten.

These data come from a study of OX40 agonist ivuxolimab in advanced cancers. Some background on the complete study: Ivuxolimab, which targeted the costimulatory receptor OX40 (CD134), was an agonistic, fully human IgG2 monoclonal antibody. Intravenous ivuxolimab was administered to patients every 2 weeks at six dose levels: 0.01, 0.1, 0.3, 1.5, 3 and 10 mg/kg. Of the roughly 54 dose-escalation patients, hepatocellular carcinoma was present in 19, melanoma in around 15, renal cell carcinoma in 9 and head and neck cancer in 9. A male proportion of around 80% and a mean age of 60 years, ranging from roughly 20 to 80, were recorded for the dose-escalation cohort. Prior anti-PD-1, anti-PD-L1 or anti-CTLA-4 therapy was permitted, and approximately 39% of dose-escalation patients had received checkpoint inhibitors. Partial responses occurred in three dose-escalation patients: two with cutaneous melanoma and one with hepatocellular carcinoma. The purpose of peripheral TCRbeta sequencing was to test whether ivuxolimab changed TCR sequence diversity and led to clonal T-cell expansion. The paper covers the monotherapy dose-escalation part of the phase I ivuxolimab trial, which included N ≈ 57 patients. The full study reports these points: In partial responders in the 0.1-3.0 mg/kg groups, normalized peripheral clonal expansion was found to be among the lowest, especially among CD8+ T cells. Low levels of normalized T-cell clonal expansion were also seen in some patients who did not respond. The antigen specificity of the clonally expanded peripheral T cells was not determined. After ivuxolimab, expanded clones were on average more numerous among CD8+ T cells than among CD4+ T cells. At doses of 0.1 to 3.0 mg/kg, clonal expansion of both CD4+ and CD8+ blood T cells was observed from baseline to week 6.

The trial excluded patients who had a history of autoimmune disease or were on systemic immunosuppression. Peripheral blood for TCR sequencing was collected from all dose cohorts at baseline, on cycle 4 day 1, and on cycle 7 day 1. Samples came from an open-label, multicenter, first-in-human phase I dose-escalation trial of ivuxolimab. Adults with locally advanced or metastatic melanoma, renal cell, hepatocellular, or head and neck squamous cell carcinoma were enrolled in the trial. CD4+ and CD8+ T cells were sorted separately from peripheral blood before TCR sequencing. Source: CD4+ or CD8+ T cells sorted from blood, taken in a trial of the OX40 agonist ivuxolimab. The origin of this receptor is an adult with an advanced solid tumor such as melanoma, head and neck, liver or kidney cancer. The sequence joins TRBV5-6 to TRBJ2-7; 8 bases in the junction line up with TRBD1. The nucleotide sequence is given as TGTGCCAGCCGGACAGGGAGCTCCTACGAGCAGTACTTC. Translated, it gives CASRTGSSYEQYF.